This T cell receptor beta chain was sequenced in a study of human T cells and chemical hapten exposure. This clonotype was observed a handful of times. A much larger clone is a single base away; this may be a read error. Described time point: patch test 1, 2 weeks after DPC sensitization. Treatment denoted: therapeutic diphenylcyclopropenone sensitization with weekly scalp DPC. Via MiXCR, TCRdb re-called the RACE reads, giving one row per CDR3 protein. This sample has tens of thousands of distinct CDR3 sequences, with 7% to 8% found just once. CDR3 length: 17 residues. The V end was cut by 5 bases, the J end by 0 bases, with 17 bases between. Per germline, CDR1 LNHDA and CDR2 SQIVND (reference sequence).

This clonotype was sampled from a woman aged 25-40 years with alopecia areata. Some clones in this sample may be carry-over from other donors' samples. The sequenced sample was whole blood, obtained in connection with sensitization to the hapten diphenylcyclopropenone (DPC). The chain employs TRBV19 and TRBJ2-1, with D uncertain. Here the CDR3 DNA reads TGTGCCAGTAGTCTCCGGGCCTCAGGTAGCTCCTACAATGAGCAGTTCTTC. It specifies CASSLRASGSSYNEQFF.